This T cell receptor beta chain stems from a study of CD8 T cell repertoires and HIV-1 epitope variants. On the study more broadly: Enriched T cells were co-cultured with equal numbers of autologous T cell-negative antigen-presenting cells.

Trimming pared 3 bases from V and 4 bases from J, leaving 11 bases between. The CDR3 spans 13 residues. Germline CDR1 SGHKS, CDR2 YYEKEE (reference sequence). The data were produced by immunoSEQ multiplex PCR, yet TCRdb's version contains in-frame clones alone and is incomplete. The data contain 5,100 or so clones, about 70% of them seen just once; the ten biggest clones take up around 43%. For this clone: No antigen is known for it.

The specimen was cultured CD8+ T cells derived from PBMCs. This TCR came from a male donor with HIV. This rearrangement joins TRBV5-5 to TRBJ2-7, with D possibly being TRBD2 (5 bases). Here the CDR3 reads CASSSKDYYEQYF. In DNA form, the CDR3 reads TGTGCCAGCAGCTCTAAAGACTATTACGAGCAGTACTTC. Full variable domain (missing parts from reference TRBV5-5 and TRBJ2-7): DAGVTQSPTHLIKTRGQQVTLRCSPISGHKSVSWYQQVLGQGPQFIFQYYEKEERGRGNFPDRFSARQFPNYSSELNVNALLLGDSALYLCASSSKDYYEQYFGPGTRLTVT.